This T cell receptor beta chain was documented in a study of human T cells and chemical hapten exposure. This clonotype has ten or more counts. No antigen is known for it. Study-wide findings and caveats: PT1 expanded TCR counts and patch test score were linked, and their correlation was positive.

TCRdb reanalysed the RACE reads using MiXCR and keeps one entry per CDR3 protein. The top ten clones hold 5% of a sample with approximately 80,000 distinct CDR3 sequences, 10% of them seen once. Time point indicated: patch test 2, 6 weeks after DPC sensitization. The treatment was: therapeutic diphenylcyclopropenone sensitization with weekly scalp DPC. This TCR derives from a woman aged 45-65 years with alopecia areata. Some clones in this sample may be carry-over from other donors' samples. Sequencing was performed on whole blood, taken in connection with sensitization to the hapten diphenylcyclopropenone (DPC).

The CDR3 DNA follows: TGCGCCAGCAGCCGAGACAGTGAAGCTTTCTTT. Translating gives CASSRDSEAFF. The chain employs TRBV4-3 and TRBJ1-1; possibly TRBD1 for D (5 bases). Between the trimmed V and J ends, which lost 4 bases and 7 bases, there was a span of 7 bases. The CDR3 contains 11 residues. Germline V gene sequence: CDR1 LGHNA, CDR2 YSLEER.